This T cell receptor (beta chain) was identified during a study of Ad26.COV2.S vaccination and SARS-CoV-2 variants. Across the whole study: Donor participated within the Ad26.COV2.S arm of the COV1001 trial.

On this clone itself: The junction and the germline gene differ at one end; a read error may be behind it.

The CDR3 is 16 residues long. CDR1 and CDR2 from the germline V gene are SEHNR and FQNEAQ (reference sequence). The table came from immunoSEQ multiplex PCR; TCRdb's copy has only in-frame clones and leaves some out. Here the sample spans roughly 390,000 clones, about nine tenths being singletons. The treatment is: around 19 received Ad26.COV2.S at low or high dose, single or two shots; roughly 5 received placebo; per-sample allocation not given. Sampling was done on day 63 after the first vaccine or placebo injection. What was given as vaccine was an Ad26 vector encoding Wuhan-strain SARS-CoV-2 spike.

The sample consisted of peripheral blood, taken in a trial of Ad26.COV2.S vaccine versus placebo. The receptor was isolated from a person aged 18-60 years who received the Ad26.COV2.S COVID-19 vaccine or a placebo. The genes are TRBV7-9 and TRBJ1-2, with a possible D match to TRBD1 (5 bases). CDR3 amino acids: CASSLAHHESGTGYTF. The CDR3 DNA is TGTGCCAGCAGCCTAGCGCATCACGAGTCAGGGACTGGCTACACCTTC.